This T cell receptor beta chain was profiled in a study of shared clonotypes between healthy human individuals. Concerning this clone itself: What it recognizes is unknown. The sample holds other DNA sequences that translate to the same CDR3.

The CDR3 covers 14 residues. V lost 3 bases to trimming and J lost 5 bases, with 10 bases between them. CDR1 and CDR2 from the germline V gene are KGHSH and LQKENI. Regarding the study as a whole: Clonotype sharing levels among donors were expected to vary with sequencing depth. The study generally estimated greater richness for naive than memory subsets. Relative to clonotypes present in all four donors, those not shared had lower generation probabilities. Sharing across several donors was seen in 4% to 6.5% of naive CD4 clonotypes.

The protocol was immunoSEQ multiplex PCR, while the TCRdb copy is restricted to in-frame clones and leaves out a portion. The sample contains millions of clones, about 92% of which appear only once. This receptor was taken from a man between 18 and 29 years old in good health. Sequences were obtained from naive CD4+ T cells sorted from blood. Subset noted: CD45RA+ positively selected. This rearrangement joins TRBV18 to TRBJ2-2; tentatively, D is TRBD1 (7 bases). The CDR3 reads CASSPAGGTGELFF. For the CDR3, the DNA is TGTGCCAGCTCACCGGCAGGGGGGACCGGGGAGCTGTTTTTT.